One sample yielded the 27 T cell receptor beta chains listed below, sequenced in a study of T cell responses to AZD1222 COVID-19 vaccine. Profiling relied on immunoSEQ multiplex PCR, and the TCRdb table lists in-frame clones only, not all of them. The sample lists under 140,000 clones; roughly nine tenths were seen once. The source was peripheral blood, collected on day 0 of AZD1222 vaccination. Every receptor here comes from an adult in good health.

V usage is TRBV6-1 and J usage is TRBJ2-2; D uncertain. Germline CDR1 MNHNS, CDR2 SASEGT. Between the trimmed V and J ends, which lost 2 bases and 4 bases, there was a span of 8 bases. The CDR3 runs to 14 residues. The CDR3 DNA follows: TGTGCCAGCAGTGAAAGGAGTCTCACCGGGGAGCTGTTTTTT. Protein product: CASSERSLTGELFF.

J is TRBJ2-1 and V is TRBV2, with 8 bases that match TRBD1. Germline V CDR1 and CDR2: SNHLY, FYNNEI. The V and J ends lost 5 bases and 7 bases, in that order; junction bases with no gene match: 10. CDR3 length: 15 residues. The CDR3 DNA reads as TGTGCCAGCAGTCCTTGGACAGGGAATAGGAATGAGCAGTTCTTC. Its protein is CASSPWTGNRNEQFF. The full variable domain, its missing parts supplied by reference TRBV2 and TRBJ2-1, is EPEVTQTPSHQVTQMGQEVILRCVPISNHLYFYWYRQILGQKVEFLVSFYNNEISEKSEIFDDQFSVERPDGSNFTLKIRSTKLEDSAMYFCASSPWTGNRNEQFFGPGTRLTVL.

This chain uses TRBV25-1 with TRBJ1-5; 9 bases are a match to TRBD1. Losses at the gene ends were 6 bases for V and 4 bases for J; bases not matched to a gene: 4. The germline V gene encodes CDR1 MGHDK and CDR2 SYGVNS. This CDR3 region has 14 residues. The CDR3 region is CASSGTGTNQPQHF. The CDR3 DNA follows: TGTGCCAGCAGCGGGACAGGGACTAATCAGCCCCAGCATTTT.

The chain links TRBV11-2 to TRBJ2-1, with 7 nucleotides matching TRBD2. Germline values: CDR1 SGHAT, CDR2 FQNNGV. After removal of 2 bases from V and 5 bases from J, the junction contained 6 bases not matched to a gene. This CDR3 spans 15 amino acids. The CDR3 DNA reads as TGTGCCAGCAGCTTATTCGTAGCGGGTCACAATGAGCAGTTCTTC. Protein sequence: CASSLFVAGHNEQFF.

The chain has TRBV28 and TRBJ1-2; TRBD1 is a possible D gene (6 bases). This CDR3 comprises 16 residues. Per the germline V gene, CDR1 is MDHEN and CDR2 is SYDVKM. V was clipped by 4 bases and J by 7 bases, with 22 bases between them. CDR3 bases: TGTGCCAGCAGTTCACCCCCCCGGGGGCGAAAGGGTGGCTACACCTTC. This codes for CASSSPPRGRKGGYTF.

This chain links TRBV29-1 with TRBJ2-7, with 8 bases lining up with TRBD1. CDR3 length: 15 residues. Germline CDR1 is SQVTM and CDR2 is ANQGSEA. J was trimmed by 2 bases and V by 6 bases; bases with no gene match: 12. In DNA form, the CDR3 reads TGCAGCGTCCAAGCCGCCGACAGGGGAGCCTACGAGCAGTACTTC. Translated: CSVQAADRGAYEQYF.

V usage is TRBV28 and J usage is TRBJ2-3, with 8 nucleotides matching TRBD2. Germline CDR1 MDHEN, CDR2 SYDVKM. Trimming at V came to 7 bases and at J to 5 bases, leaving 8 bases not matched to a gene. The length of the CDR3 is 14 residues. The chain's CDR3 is CASMERGRGDTQYF. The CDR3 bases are TGTGCCAGCATGGAGCGGGGGCGAGGAGATACGCAGTATTTT.

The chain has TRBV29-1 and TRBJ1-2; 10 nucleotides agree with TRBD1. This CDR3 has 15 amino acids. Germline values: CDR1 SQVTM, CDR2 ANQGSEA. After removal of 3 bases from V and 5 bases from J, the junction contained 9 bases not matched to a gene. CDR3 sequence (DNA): TGCAGCGTTGATGCGGGGGGACAGGGGCATTATGGCTACACCTTC. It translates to CSVDAGGQGHYGYTF.

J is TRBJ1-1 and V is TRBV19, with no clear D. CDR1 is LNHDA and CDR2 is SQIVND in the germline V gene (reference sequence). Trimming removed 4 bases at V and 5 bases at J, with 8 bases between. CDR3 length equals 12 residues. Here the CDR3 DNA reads TGTGCCAGTAGTAGTTTGCAGACTGAAGCTTTCTTT. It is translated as CASSSLQTEAFF. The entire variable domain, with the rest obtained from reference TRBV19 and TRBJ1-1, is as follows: DGGITQSPKYLFRKEGQNVTLSCEQNLNHDAMYWYRQDPGQGLRLIYYSQIVNDFQKGDIAEGYSVSREKKESFPLTVTSAQKNPTAFYLCASSSLQTEAFFGQGTRLTVV.

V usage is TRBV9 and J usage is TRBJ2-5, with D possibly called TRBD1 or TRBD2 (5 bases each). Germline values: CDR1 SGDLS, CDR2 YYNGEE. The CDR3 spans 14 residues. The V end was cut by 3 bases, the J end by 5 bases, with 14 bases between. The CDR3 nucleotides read TGTGCCAGCAGCGCCCCGGGGCCTTGGGAGACCCAGTACTTC. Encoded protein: CASSAPGPWETQYF. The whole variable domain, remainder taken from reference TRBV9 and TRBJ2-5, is DSGVTQTPKHLITATGQRVTLRCSPRSGDLSVYWYQQSLDQGLQFLIQYYNGEERAKGNILERFSAQQFPDLHSELNLSSLELGDSALYFCASSAPGPWETQYFGPGTRLLVL.

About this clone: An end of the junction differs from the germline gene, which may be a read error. The CDR3 region has the DNA TGCGCCAGCAGTTTGGGGTCCCAGGCTTGGCACTCTGGGGCCAACGTCCTGACTTTC. It codes for CASSLGSQAWHSGANVLTF. V gene TRBV5-1 combines with J gene TRBJ2-6, with unresolved D. The germline gives CDR1 SGHRS, CDR2 YFSETQ. This CDR3 is 19 amino acids long.

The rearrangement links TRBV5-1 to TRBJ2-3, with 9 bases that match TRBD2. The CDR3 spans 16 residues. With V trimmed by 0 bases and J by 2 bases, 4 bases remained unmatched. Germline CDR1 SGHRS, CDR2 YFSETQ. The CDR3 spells CASSLEGTSNTDTQYF. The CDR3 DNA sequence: TGCGCCAGCAGCTTGGAGGGGACTAGCAACACAGATACGCAGTATTTT. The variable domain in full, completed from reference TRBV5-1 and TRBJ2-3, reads KAGVTQTPRYLIKTRGQQVTLSCSPISGHRSVSWYQQTPGQGLQFLFEYFSETQRNKGNFPGRFSGRQFSNSRSEMNVSTLELGDSALYLCASSLEGTSNTDTQYFGPGTRLTVL.

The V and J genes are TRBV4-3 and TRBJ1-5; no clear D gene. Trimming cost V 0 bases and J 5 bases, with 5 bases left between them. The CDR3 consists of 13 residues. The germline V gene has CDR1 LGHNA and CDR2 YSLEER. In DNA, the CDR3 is TGCGCCAGCAGCCAAGATGGAGATCAGCCCCAGCATTTT. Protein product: CASSQDGDQPQHF.

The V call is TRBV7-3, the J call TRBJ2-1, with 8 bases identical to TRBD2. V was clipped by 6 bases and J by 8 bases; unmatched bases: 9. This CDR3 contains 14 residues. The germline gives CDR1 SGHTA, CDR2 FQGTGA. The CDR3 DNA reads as TGTGCCAGCAGTTCAGGACTAGCTAGTGATGAGCAGTTCTTC. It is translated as CASSSGLASDEQFF. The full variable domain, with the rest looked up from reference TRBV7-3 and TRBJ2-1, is GAGVSQTPSNKVTEKGKYVELRCDPISGHTALYWYRQSLGQGPEFLIYFQGTGAADDSGLPNDRFFAVRPEGSVSTLKIQRTERGDSAVYLCASSSGLASDEQFFGPGTRLTVL.

The CDR3 here is CASSLDRRGYNEQFF. CDR3 DNA: TGTGCCAGCAGCTTAGATAGGCGGGGTTACAATGAGCAGTTCTTC. The V gene is TRBV7-2, the J gene TRBJ2-1; a possible D gene is TRBD2 (6 bases). Germline V lookup: CDR1 SGHTA, CDR2 FQGNSA. Between the trimmed V and J ends, which lost 1 base and 4 bases, there was a span of 11 bases. This CDR3 spans 15 amino acids. Variable domain in full (rest from reference TRBV7-2 and TRBJ2-1): GAGVSQSPSNKVTEKGKDVELRCDPISGHTALYWYRQSLGQGLEFLIYFQGNSAPDKSGLPSDRFSAERTGGSVSTLTIQRTQQEDSAVYLCASSLDRRGYNEQFFGPGTRLTVL.

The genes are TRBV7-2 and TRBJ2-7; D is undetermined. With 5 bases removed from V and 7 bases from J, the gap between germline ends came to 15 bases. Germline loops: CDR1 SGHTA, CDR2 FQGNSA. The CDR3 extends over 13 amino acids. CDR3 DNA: TGTGCCAGCAGCCGTACCCAGGTTGGAGAGCAGTACTTC. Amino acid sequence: CASSRTQVGEQYF.

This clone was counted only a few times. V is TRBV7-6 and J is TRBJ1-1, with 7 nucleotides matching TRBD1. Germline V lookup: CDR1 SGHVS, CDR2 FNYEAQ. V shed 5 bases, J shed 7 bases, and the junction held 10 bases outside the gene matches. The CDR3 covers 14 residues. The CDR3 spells CASSRGGGGIEAFF. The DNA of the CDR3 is TGTGCCAGCAGCCGAGGAGGGGGCGGGATTGAAGCTTTCTTT.

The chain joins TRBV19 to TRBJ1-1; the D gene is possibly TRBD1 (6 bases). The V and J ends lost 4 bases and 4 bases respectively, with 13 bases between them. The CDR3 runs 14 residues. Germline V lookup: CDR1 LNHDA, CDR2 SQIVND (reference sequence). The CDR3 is CASSTGTLATEAFF. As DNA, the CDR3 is TGTGCCAGTAGTACCGGGACATTGGCCACTGAAGCTTTCTTT. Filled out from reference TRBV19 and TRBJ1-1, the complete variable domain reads DGGITQSPKYLFRKEGQNVTLSCEQNLNHDAMYWYRQDPGQGLRLIYYSQIVNDFQKGDIAEGYSVSREKKESFPLTVTSAQKNPTAFYLCASSTGTLATEAFFGQGTRLTVV.

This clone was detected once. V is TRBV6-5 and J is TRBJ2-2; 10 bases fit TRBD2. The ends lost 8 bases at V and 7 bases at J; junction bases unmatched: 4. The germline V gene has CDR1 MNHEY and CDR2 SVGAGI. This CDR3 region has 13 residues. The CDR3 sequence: CASLRTSGGELFF. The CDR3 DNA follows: TGTGCCAGCTTGAGGACTAGCGGCGGGGAGCTGTTTTTT.

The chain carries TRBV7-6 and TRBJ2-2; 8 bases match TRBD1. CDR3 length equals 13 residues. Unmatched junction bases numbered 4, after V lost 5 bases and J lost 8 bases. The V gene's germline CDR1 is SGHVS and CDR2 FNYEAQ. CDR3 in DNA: TGTGCCAGCAGCCGGGACAGGTCTGGGGAGCTGTTTTTT. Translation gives CASSRDRSGELFF. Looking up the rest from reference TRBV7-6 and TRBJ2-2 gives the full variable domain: GAGVSQSPRYKVTKRGQDVALRCDPISGHVSLYWYRQALGQGPEFLTYFNYEAQQDKSGLPNDRFSAERPEGSISTLTIQRTEQRDSAMYRCASSRDRSGELFFGEGSRLTVL.

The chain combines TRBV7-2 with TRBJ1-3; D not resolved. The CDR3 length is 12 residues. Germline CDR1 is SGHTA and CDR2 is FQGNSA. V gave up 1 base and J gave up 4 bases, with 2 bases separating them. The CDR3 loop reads CASSLVGNTIYF. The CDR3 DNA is TGTGCCAGCAGCTTAGTAGGAAACACCATATATTTT.

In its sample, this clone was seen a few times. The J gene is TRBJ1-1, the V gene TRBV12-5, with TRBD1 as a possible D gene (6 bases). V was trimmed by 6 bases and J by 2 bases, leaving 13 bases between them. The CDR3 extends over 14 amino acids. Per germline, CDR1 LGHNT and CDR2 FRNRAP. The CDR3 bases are TGTGCTAGTGGACTACAGGGTGCCAACACTGAAGCTTTCTTT. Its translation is CASGLQGANTEAFF.

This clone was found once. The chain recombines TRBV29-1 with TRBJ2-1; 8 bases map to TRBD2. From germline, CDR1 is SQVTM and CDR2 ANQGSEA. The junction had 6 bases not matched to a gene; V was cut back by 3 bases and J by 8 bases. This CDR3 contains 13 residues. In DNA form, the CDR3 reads TGCAGCGTTGATCCCGCGGGGGGCGATGAGCAGTTCTTC. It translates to CSVDPAGGDEQFF.

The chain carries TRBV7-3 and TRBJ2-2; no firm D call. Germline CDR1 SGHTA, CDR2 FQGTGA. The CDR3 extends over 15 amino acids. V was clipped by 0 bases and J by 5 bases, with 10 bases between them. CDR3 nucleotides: TGTGCCAGCAGCTTAACGAATGCAGGAACCGGGGAGCTGTTTTTT. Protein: CASSLTNAGTGELFF.

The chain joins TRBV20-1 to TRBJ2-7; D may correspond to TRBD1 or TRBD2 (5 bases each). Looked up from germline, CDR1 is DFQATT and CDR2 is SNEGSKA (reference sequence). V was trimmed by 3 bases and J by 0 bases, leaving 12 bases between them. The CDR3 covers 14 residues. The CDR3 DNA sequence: TGCAGTGCTAGTTGGGGGAGTCGCTCCTACGAGCAGTACTTC. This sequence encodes CSASWGSRSYEQYF.

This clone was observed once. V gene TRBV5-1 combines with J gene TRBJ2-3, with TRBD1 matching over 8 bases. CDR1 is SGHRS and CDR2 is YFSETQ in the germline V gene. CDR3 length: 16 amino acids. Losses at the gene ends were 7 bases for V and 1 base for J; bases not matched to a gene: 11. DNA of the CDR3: TGCGCCAGCCGACAGGGGACCGGGGTCGGCACAGATACGCAGTATTTT. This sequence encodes CASRQGTGVGTDTQYF.

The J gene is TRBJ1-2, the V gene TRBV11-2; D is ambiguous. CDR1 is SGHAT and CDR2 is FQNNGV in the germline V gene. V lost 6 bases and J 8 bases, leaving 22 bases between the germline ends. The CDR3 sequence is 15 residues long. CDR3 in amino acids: CASSRTNRASGGYTF. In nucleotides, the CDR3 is TGTGCCAGCAGTAGGACCAACCGGGCCTCGGGGGGCTACACCTTC.